The 6 T cell receptor beta chains in this list originate from one sample, sequenced in a study of blood T cell repertoires in COVID-19. The repertoire was sequenced with immunoSEQ multiplex PCR; TCRdb's copy has only in-frame clones and lacks some. The table has over 250,000 clones, 80% to 95% seen once. The specimen sequenced was PBMCs or T cells enriched from blood (not recorded which). The origin of the receptors is a woman aged 25 to 45 who had recovered from COVID-19.

CDR3 nucleotides: TGCGCCAGCAGCCAACCTAAGGGGGGACAGGGACCCTACGAGCAGTACTTC. This sequence encodes CASSQPKGGQGPYEQYF. The chain combines TRBV4-1 with TRBJ2-7; 9 bases match TRBD1. The CDR3 covers 17 residues. CDR1 and CDR2 from the germline V gene are MGHRA and YSYEKL. The V and J ends lost 2 bases and 2 bases, in that order; junction bases with no gene match: 10.

In DNA, the CDR3 is TGTGCCAGCAGCCAAGTCGTCAGCGGGAGGGAAAACAATGAGCAGTTCTTC. It codes for CASSQVVSGRENNEQFF. V gene TRBV3-1 (or the pseudogene TRBV3-2) combines with J gene TRBJ2-1; the match to TRBD2 covers 10 bases. This CDR3 is built from 17 residues. CDR1 and CDR2 from the germline V gene are LGHDT and YNNKEL (reference sequence). V dropped 1 base and J dropped 5; count of bases not matched to a gene: 8.

The chain carries TRBV7-2 and TRBJ2-5; the match to TRBD1 covers 7 bases. The CDR3 loop spans 15 amino acids. Trimming removed 0 bases from V and 5 bases from J; junction bases left unmatched: 6. Germline loops: CDR1 SGHTA, CDR2 FQGNSA. Here the CDR3 reads CASSLAGTAQETQYF. The CDR3, as DNA: TGTGCCAGCAGCTTAGCGGGGACAGCGCAGGAGACCCAGTACTTC.

The chain has TRBV18 and TRBJ1-6; D call uncertain. V lost 0 bases and J lost 5, with 8 bases in between. Per the germline V gene, CDR1 is KGHSH and CDR2 is LQKENI. The CDR3 is 15 amino acids. The CDR3, as DNA: TGTGCCAGCTCACCACCGGGAGGGAATAATTCACCCCTCCACTTT. As protein: CASSPPGGNNSPLHF.

The V gene is TRBV7-2, the J gene TRBJ2-7; 8 bases are shared with TRBD2. The germline V gene encodes CDR1 SGHTA and CDR2 FQGNSA. This CDR3 spans 15 amino acids. With V trimmed by 5 bases and J by 4 bases, 10 bases remained unmatched. CDR3 sequence (DNA): TGTGCCAGCAGCCCTGCTGGCGGGAGGTCATACGAGCAGTACTTC. This codes for CASSPAGGRSYEQYF. Using reference TRBV7-2 and TRBJ2-7 for the parts outside the CDR3, the full variable domain is GAGVSQSPSNKVTEKGKDVELRCDPISGHTALYWYRQSLGQGLEFLIYFQGNSAPDKSGLPSDRFSAERTGGSVSTLTIQRTQQEDSAVYLCASSPAGGRSYEQYFGPGTRLTVT.

This clone was seen more than once but under ten times. The chain employs TRBV19 and TRBJ2-3; D might be TRBD2 (6 bases). The CDR3 totals 15 residues. V lost 5 bases and J 2 bases, leaving 14 bases between the germline ends. Germline assignment: CDR1 LNHDA and CDR2 SQIVND (reference sequence). The CDR3 sequence is CASSPRGTYTDTQYF. DNA of the CDR3: TGTGCCAGTAGTCCCCGGGGGACCTACACAGATACGCAGTATTTT.